Presented here are 30 T cell receptor beta chains from one specimen sequenced in a study of cytomegalovirus exposure and HLA in healthy donors. Primers included in the PCR were 60 Vbeta and 13 Jbeta primers. Sequencing used immunoSEQ multiplex PCR; TCRdb keeps in-frame clones, though not all of them. The sample yields about 150,000 clones, about 80% seen once. Source material: PBMCs. These receptors were obtained from a man aged 35-49 years in good health and CMV-seropositive.

This sequence joins TRBV7-2 and TRBJ1-2; no reliable D call. This CDR3 comprises 14 residues. Trimming cost V 5 bases and J 0 bases, with 10 bases left between them. CDR1 and CDR2 from the germline V gene are SGHTA and FQGNSA. CDR3 sequence (DNA): TGTGCCAGCAGCGTGCTAATAGCTAACTATGGCTACACCTTC. Its translation is CASSVLIANYGYTF.

This clone appeared a single time. The chain has TRBV18 and TRBJ1-1; no clear D gene. The germline V gene has CDR1 KGHSH and CDR2 LQKENI. Trimming removed 3 bases from V and 0 bases from J, with 8 bases in between. The CDR3 is made up of 14 amino acids. As DNA, the CDR3 is TGTGCCAGCTCACCGGGCGAATTGAACACTGAAGCTTTCTTT. Its translation: CASSPGELNTEAFF.

This clone was recorded a few times. The chain couples TRBV7-2 to TRBJ1-4, with D unresolved. Trimming took 1 base from V and 7 from J, leaving 7 bases between them. Germline CDR1 reads SGHTA; CDR2 reads FQGNSA. This CDR3 contains 13 residues. The CDR3 sequence is CASSLGTGEKLFF. DNA for the CDR3: TGTGCCAGCAGCTTAGGAACGGGTGAAAAACTGTTTTTT.

V is TRBV9 and J is TRBJ2-5, with 8 nucleotides matching TRBD1. After removal of 3 bases from V and 8 bases from J, the junction contained 6 bases not matched to a gene. Germline loops: CDR1 SGDLS, CDR2 YYNGEE. This CDR3 comprises 13 residues. CDR3: CASSAQGVGTQYF. The DNA for the CDR3 is TGTGCCAGCAGCGCACAGGGGGTGGGAACCCAGTACTTC.

As regards this clone: A read error may account for a junction end that differs from germline. This chain joins TRBV7-9 and TRBJ1-1; 9 nucleotides align to TRBD1. The germline V gene encodes CDR1 SEHNR and CDR2 FQNEAQ (reference sequence). The CDR3 runs to 17 residues. The CDR3 sequence is CSSSSSPGTGLNTEAFF. In DNA, the CDR3 is TGTTCCAGCAGCTCGTCCCCCGGGACAGGGCTGAACACTGAAGCTTTCTTT.

The chain combines TRBV5-1 with TRBJ2-4; a weak D match, TRBD2 (6 bases). CDR1 is SGHRS, CDR2 YFSETQ, per germline. CDR3 length: 15 amino acids. V was trimmed by 0 bases and J by 4 bases, leaving 11 bases between them. The CDR3: CASSLADYQKNIQYF. The CDR3 nucleotides read TGCGCCAGCAGCTTGGCGGACTACCAGAAAAACATTCAGTACTTC.

The rearrangement joins TRBV2 to TRBJ1-2, with D possibly TRBD1 on 6 matching bases. Germline loops: CDR1 SNHLY, CDR2 FYNNEI. Trimming cost V 8 bases and J 1 base, with 20 bases left between them. The CDR3 runs to 16 residues. Here the CDR3 DNA reads TGTGCCAGCGGGGGGAGGGGGGTCGCGATTAACTATGGCTACACCTTC. This encodes CASGGRGVAINYGYTF.

Only a few counts were recorded for this clone. The rearrangement uses TRBV29-1 and TRBJ2-3, with D unclear. Trimming pared 4 bases from V and 4 bases from J, leaving 9 bases between. The CDR3 is 12 residues long. The germline V gene has CDR1 SQVTM and CDR2 ANQGSEA. CDR3 DNA: TGCAGCGTTGGGGTGGGCGCAGATACGCAGTATTTT. Amino acids: CSVGVGADTQYF.

The J gene is TRBJ1-1, the V gene TRBV19, with D possibly matching TRBD1 (5 bases). The CDR3 loop spans 13 amino acids. The V gene lost 5 bases and the J gene lost 3 bases, with 10 bases spanning the gap. Germline CDR1 reads LNHDA; CDR2 reads SQIVND (reference sequence). The CDR3 spells CASSSQVDTEAFF. CDR3 coding DNA: TGTGCCAGTAGTTCACAGGTGGACACTGAAGCTTTCTTT.

This clone occurred a few times. The rearrangement uses TRBV10-3 and TRBJ2-7; the match to TRBD1 covers 9 bases. Looked up from germline, CDR1 is ENHRY and CDR2 is SYGVKD. CDR3 length: 15 residues. V lost 2 bases, J lost 1 base, and 3 bases stayed unmatched. The CDR3 DNA is TGTGCCATCAGTGAGGGGGGACAGGGATCCTACGAGCAGTACTTC. It yields the protein CAISEGGQGSYEQYF.

The chain is built from TRBV4-2 and TRBJ1-6; maybe TRBD1 (5 bases). Per germline, CDR1 LGHNA and CDR2 YNFKEQ. The CDR3 loop spans 15 amino acids. With 0 bases removed from V and 10 bases from J, the gap between germline ends came to 13 bases. The DNA for the CDR3 is TGTGCCAGCAGCCAAGATGAGGCAGGGCCCTCACCCCTCCACTTT. Protein sequence: CASSQDEAGPSPLHF.

The chain recombines TRBV5-6 with TRBJ1-1, with D possibly being TRBD1 (6 bases). This CDR3 comprises 12 residues. Germline V gene data show CDR1 as SGHDT and CDR2 as YYEEEE. Trimming cost V 4 bases and J 11 bases, with 15 bases left between them. The CDR3 nucleotides are TGTGCCAGCAGCACTAACGGACAGATGGCTTTCTTT. Protein product: CASSTNGQMAFF.

The V and J genes are TRBV6-5 and TRBJ1-1; a weak D match, TRBD1 (5 bases). Germline V gene data show CDR1 as MNHEY and CDR2 as SVGAGI. Trimming took 0 bases from V and 6 from J, leaving 11 bases between them. The CDR3 runs 14 residues. The CDR3 DNA is TGTGCCAGCAGTTACTCTTCGGGGGACTCTGAAGCTTTCTTT. It translates to CASSYSSGDSEAFF.

This chain joins TRBV2 and TRBJ2-7, with unresolved D. This CDR3 region has 11 residues. V dropped 8 bases and J dropped 6 bases, with 11 bases sitting between them. From germline, CDR1 is SNHLY and CDR2 FYNNEI. CDR3 sequence reads: CASSEYLEQYF. In DNA, the CDR3 is TGTGCCAGCTCCGAGTACCTCGAGCAGTACTTC. Together with reference TRBV2 and TRBJ2-7, the CDR3 gives the full variable domain: EPEVTQTPSHQVTQMGQEVILRCVPISNHLYFYWYRQILGQKVEFLVSFYNNEISEKSEIFDDQFSVERPDGSNFTLKIRSTKLEDSAMYFCASSEYLEQYFGPGTRLTVT.

V and J are TRBV30 and TRBJ2-1; 7 positions agree with TRBD2. The CDR3 is made up of 12 amino acids. Looked up from germline, CDR1 is GTSNPN and CDR2 is SVGIG (reference sequence). Losses at the gene ends were 7 bases for V and 6 bases for J; bases not matched to a gene: 6. The CDR3, as DNA: TGTGCCTTAAGCGGGATATCCAATGAGCAGTTCTTC. Translating gives CALSGISNEQFF.

The rearrangement joins TRBV27 to TRBJ2-7, with a weak D call TRBD2 (5 bases). In germline, CDR1 is MNHEY, CDR2 SMNVEV (reference sequence). V was trimmed by 6 bases and J by 7 bases, leaving 16 bases between them. The CDR3 loop spans 13 amino acids. The CDR3 DNA reads TGTGCCAGCAGCCCCCTGGGGTCGGGAGAGCAGTACTTC. It codes for CASSPLGSGEQYF.

This chain connects TRBV5-1 to TRBJ2-1, with TRBD2 matching over 8 bases. The CDR3 runs to 16 residues. CDR1 is SGHRS and CDR2 is YFSETQ in the germline V gene. The trim removed 0 bases at V and 6 bases at J, leaving 8 bases unmatched. The CDR3 reads CASSLGWTSLLNEQFF. The CDR3 bases are TGCGCCAGCAGCTTGGGTTGGACTAGCTTGCTCAATGAGCAGTTCTTC.

The chain is built from TRBV6-5 and TRBJ2-7, with 9 bases fitting TRBD2. This CDR3 has 14 amino acids. V dropped 8 bases and J dropped 4; count of bases not matched to a gene: 9. The germline gives CDR1 MNHEY, CDR2 SVGAGI. For the CDR3, the DNA is TGTGCCAGCGGTCCTAGCGGGAATTCTTACGAGCAGTACTTC. Translation gives CASGPSGNSYEQYF.

This chain links TRBV28 with TRBJ2-1; D unclear. The CDR3 extends over 11 amino acids. In germline, CDR1 is MDHEN, CDR2 SYDVKM. Between the trimmed V and J ends, which lost 6 bases and 5 bases, there was a span of 5 bases. CDR3 in DNA: TGTGCCAGCAGACGGGACAATGAGCAGTTCTTC. Translated, it gives CASRRDNEQFF.

V is TRBV28 and J is TRBJ2-3; the match to TRBD2 covers 12 bases. With 6 bases clipped from V and 8 bases from J, the junction kept 6 bases outside the gene matches. The germline V gene has CDR1 MDHEN and CDR2 SYDVKM. CDR3 length: 14 amino acids. The CDR3 reads CASRTSGRAGTQYF. DNA for the CDR3: TGTGCCAGCAGGACTAGCGGGAGAGCCGGTACGCAGTATTTT. The entire variable domain, with the rest obtained from reference TRBV28 and TRBJ2-3, is as follows: DVKVTQSSRYLVKRTGEKVFLECVQDMDHENMFWYRQDPGLGLRLIYFSYDVKMKEKGDIPEGYSVSREKKERFSLILESASTNQTSMYLCASRTSGRAGTQYFGPGTRLTVL.

In its sample, this clone was seen once. CDR3 loop: CASSQSVGLTSSYEQYF. The DNA of the CDR3 is TGCGCCAGCAGTCAATCGGTCGGACTAACAAGCTCCTACGAGCAGTACTTC. The chain combines TRBV23-1 with TRBJ2-7; D perhaps matches TRBD2 (6 bases). TRBV23-1 is an ORF; its function is uncertain. This CDR3 has 17 residues. The V end lost 0 bases, the J end lost 0 bases, and 15 bases lay between the germline ends.

The rearrangement uses TRBV19 and TRBJ2-1; a possible D gene is TRBD2 (6 bases). Trimming removed 1 base from V and 2 bases from J, with 18 bases in between. Germline CDR1 is LNHDA and CDR2 is SQIVND (reference sequence). The CDR3 consists of 18 residues. As DNA, the CDR3 is TGTGCCAGTAGTATAGGGGAGGTAGGTAGCGGAACCTACAATGAGCAGTTCTTC. Translating it yields CASSIGEVGSGTYNEQFF. Full variable domain (remainder filled in from reference TRBV19 and TRBJ2-1): DGGITQSPKYLFRKEGQNVTLSCEQNLNHDAMYWYRQDPGQGLRLIYYSQIVNDFQKGDIAEGYSVSREKKESFPLTVTSAQKNPTAFYLCASSIGEVGSGTYNEQFFGPGTRLTVL.

The chain combines TRBV6-5 with TRBJ1-1, with D possibly matching TRBD1 (5 bases). The V gene lost 0 bases and the J gene lost 7 bases, with 9 bases spanning the gap. The CDR3 is 13 amino acids. Germline V gene data show CDR1 as MNHEY and CDR2 as SVGAGI. CDR3 protein: CASSYSGQGEAFF. The CDR3 DNA follows: TGTGCCAGCAGTTACTCAGGGCAGGGTGAAGCTTTCTTT.

The gene calls are TRBV14 and TRBJ2-1, with a possible D match to TRBD2 (5 bases). The CDR3 sequence is 16 residues long. Germline values: CDR1 SGHDN, CDR2 FVKESK. Trimming left V 5 bases short and J 4 bases short, with 18 bases between. The CDR3 DNA follows: TGTGCCAGCAGCTTCTTTAGCGTTCGTGCTTACAATGAGCAGTTCTTC. It translates to CASSFFSVRAYNEQFF.

The chain carries TRBV11-2 and TRBJ2-3, with no clear D. The CDR3 spans 14 residues. CDR1 SGHAT and CDR2 FQNNGV come from the germline V gene. V lost 3 bases and J lost 4, with 11 bases in between. The CDR3 spells CASSFVGGADTQYF. The CDR3 region has the DNA TGTGCCAGCAGCTTTGTCGGCGGCGCAGATACGCAGTATTTT.

The gene calls are TRBV18 and TRBJ2-2; weak D call: TRBD2 (5 bases). The CDR3 has 16 amino acids. Trimming took 3 bases from V and 1 from J, leaving 12 bases between them. Looked up from germline, CDR1 is KGHSH and CDR2 is LQKENI. The CDR3 DNA sequence: TGTGCCAGCTCACCTCAGGCCAGCGGGAACACCGGGGAGCTGTTTTTT. As protein: CASSPQASGNTGELFF. The whole variable domain, filled in from reference TRBV18 and TRBJ2-2, reads NAGVMQNPRHLVRRRGQEARLRCSPMKGHSHVYWYRQLPEEGLKFMVYLQKENIIDESGMPKERFSAEFPKEGPSILRIQQVVRGDSAAYFCASSPQASGNTGELFFGEGSRLTVL.

The chain carries TRBV7-9 and TRBJ2-7; D gene uncertain. This CDR3 contains 14 residues. Germline V gene sequence: CDR1 SEHNR, CDR2 FQNEAQ (reference sequence). V lost 5 bases and J 0 bases, leaving 11 bases between the germline ends. CDR3 amino acids: CASSVTPSSYEQYF. The CDR3 coding sequence is TGTGCCAGCAGCGTAACCCCTAGCTCCTACGAGCAGTACTTC.

This rearrangement joins TRBV5-1 to TRBJ2-7; TRBD1 agrees at 11 bases. The CDR3 sequence is 12 residues long. Germline V lookup: CDR1 SGHRS, CDR2 YFSETQ. The V and J ends lost 3 bases and 10 bases, in that order; junction bases with no gene match: 3. CDR3 residues: CASSWTGGPQYF. In DNA form, the CDR3 reads TGCGCCAGCAGCTGGACAGGGGGCCCCCAGTACTTC. The full variable domain, its missing parts supplied by reference TRBV5-1 and TRBJ2-7, is KAGVTQTPRYLIKTRGQQVTLSCSPISGHRSVSWYQQTPGQGLQFLFEYFSETQRNKGNFPGRFSGRQFSNSRSEMNVSTLELGDSALYLCASSWTGGPQYFGPGTRLTVT.

The chain joins TRBV7-9 to TRBJ2-3; TRBD1 aligns across 8 bases. The germline V gene has CDR1 SEHNR and CDR2 FQNEAQ (reference sequence). The CDR3 sequence is 15 residues long. V shed 7 bases and J 5 bases; nucleotides not matched to a gene: 11. This CDR3 is CASTRDRIGRDTQYF. For the CDR3, the DNA is TGTGCCAGCACCCGGGACAGGATAGGTCGAGATACGCAGTATTTT.

V gene TRBV5-6 combines with J gene TRBJ2-5; possibly TRBD1 for D (6 bases). Trimming pared 1 base from V and 7 bases from J, leaving 14 bases between. This CDR3 comprises 14 residues. CDR1 is SGHDT, CDR2 YYEEEE, per germline. CDR3: CASSLRGARGTQYF. As DNA, the CDR3 is TGTGCCAGCAGCTTGCGTGGGGCCAGGGGGACCCAGTACTTC. Full variable domain (outside the CDR3, taken from reference TRBV5-6 and TRBJ2-5): DAGVTQSPTHLIKTRGQQVTLRCSPKSGHDTVSWYQQALGQGPQFIFQYYEEEERQRGNFPDRFSGHQFPNYSSELNVNALLLGDSALYLCASSLRGARGTQYFGPGTRLLVL.